The rows below give T cell receptor beta chains drawn from one sample of a study of blood T cell repertoires in COVID-19. Some clones are missing from TCRdb's copy, which holds only in-frame ones; the method was immunoSEQ multiplex PCR. The repertoire consists of roughly 150,000 clones, with about 90% occurring once and the leading ten covering about 2.6%. Sample: peripheral blood. All receptors come from a man between 60 and 70 years old with acute or convalescent COVID-19. CDR3s include the opening cysteine and the closing phenylalanine or tryptophan. The D gene is left open where the match is weak. Size is omitted from some rows. Given values are once, few, many or a class for expanded clones.

TRBV11-2	TRBD1	once	TRBJ2-2	CASSLNLPGQGRAGELFF	TGTGCCAGCAGCCTGAATTTACCGGGACAGGGGCGGGCCGGGGAGCTGTTTTTT
TRBV5-1	TRBD1	-	TRBJ1-2	CASSTYSGTGGIGGYTF	TGCGCCAGCAGCACCTACTCCGGGACAGGGGGAATCGGGGGCTACACCTTC
TRBV2	TRBD1	-	TRBJ1-1	CASSEGQGHRAFF	TGTGCCAGCAGTGAAGGACAGGGGCATAGGGCTTTCTTT
TRBV7-6	TRBD1	-	TRBJ1-4	CASSVGTGGNEKLFF	TGTGCCAGCAGCGTCGGGACAGGGGGTAATGAAAAACTGTTTTTT
TRBV24-1	-	-	TRBJ1-6	CATSERAKSPLHF	TGTGCCACCAGTGAGAGGGCGAAGTCACCCCTCCACTTT
TRBV3-1/TRBV3-2	-	-	TRBJ1-1	CASSQDVGGAFF	TGTGCCAGCAGCCAAGATGTCGGGGGAGCTTTCTTT
TRBV7-8	TRBD1	-	TRBJ1-5	CASSSGQDQPQHF	TGTGCCAGCAGCTCGGGACAGGATCAGCCCCAGCATTTT
TRBV6-5	TRBD2	-	TRBJ2-5	CASSFYPSGPSETQYF	TGTGCCAGCAGTTTCTACCCTAGCGGGCCCTCAGAGACCCAGTACTTC
TRBV5-8	-	-	TRBJ1-3	CASTLGSSSGNTIYF	TGTGCCAGCACCCTCGGGTCGAGCTCTGGAAACACCATATATTTT
TRBV6-1	TRBD2	-	TRBJ2-3	CASSGERGGYTDTQYF	TGTGCCAGCAGTGGAGAGCGGGGGGGCTACACAGATACGCAGTATTTT
TRBV5-4	TRBD2	-	TRBJ2-7	CASSLPFSGDYEQYF	TGTGCCAGCAGCTTGCCGTTTAGCGGGGACTACGAGCAGTACTTC
TRBV30	TRBD1	-	TRBJ2-7	CAWRPGGLRQEQYF	TGTGCCTGGAGACCAGGGGGCTTGCGCCAAGAGCAGTACTTC
TRBV9	-	-	TRBJ1-2	CASSVQQTYTF	TGTGCCAGCAGCGTCCAACAGACATACACCTTC
TRBV3-1/TRBV3-2	-	-	TRBJ1-2	CASSQSGRGGHGYTF	TGTGCCAGCAGCCAATCGGGGCGGGGAGGTCATGGCTACACCTTC
TRBV5-1	-	-	TRBJ1-2	CASSLQTGTNYGYTF	TGCGCCAGCAGCTTACAGACGGGAACTAACTATGGCTACACCTTC
TRBV2	-	-	TRBJ2-1	CAREMSHSGNEQFF	TGTGCCAGGGAGATGAGCCACTCGGGCAATGAGCAGTTCTTC
TRBV5-4	TRBD1	few	TRBJ2-3	CASSLGDRATDTQYF	TGTGCCAGCAGCCTAGGGGACAGGGCGACAGATACGCAGTATTTT
TRBV11-2	-	-	TRBJ1-6	CASSLESGLTSPLHF	TGTGCCAGCAGCTTAGAATCAGGGTTAACTTCACCCCTCCACTTT
TRBV2	-	few	TRBJ2-6	CARRRASSGANVLTF	TGTGCCAGGAGGAGGGCGAGCTCTGGGGCCAACGTCCTGACTTTC
TRBV2	-	-	TRBJ2-4	CASRFGNIQYF	TGTGCCAGCAGATTCGGAAACATTCAGTACTTC
TRBV5-6	TRBD1	-	TRBJ1-2	CASSLGQGSYGYTF	TGTGCCAGCAGCTTGGGACAGGGATCCTATGGCTACACCTTC
TRBV6-6	-	-	TRBJ1-1	CASSTHSTEAFF	TGTGCCAGCAGTACTCACTCAACGGAAGCTTTCTTT
TRBV7-2	-	-	TRBJ2-7	CASSPGQTYEQYF	TGTGCCAGCAGCCCCGGACAAACCTACGAGCAGTACTTC
TRBV24-1	TRBD1	-	TRBJ2-1	CATSAPGTGNNEQFF	TGTGCCACCAGTGCCCCCGGGACAGGGAACAATGAGCAGTTCTTC
TRBV2	-	once	TRBJ1-1	CASKPDWQGGAFF	TGTGCCAGCAAACCCGACTGGCAGGGTGGAGCTTTCTTT
TRBV6-2/TRBV6-3	-	-	TRBJ2-3	CASSFPAGRTDTQYF	TGTGCCAGCAGTTTCCCGGCAGGCCGGACAGATACGCAGTATTTT
TRBV7-9	TRBD1	-	TRBJ1-6	CASSAGQTSHSPLHF	TGTGCCAGCAGCGCGGGACAGACCTCTCATTCACCCCTCCACTTT
TRBV5-6	-	-	TRBJ2-7	CASSLGVSTREQYF	TGTGCCAGCAGCTTAGGGGTATCTACGAGGGAGCAGTACTTC
TRBV10-2	-	once	TRBJ1-2	CASSESGGNYGYTF	TGCGCCAGCAGTGAGTCGGGGGGGAACTATGGCTACACCTTC